The 16 T cell receptor beta chains listed next were all sequenced from one sample in a study of T cells in Graves' hyperthyroidism and ophthalmopathy. The investigators amplified TCR beta CDR3 regions from RNA transcripts. The HTBI primer set served for first-round RT-PCR of the TCR CDR3. One entry per CDR3 protein, called by TCRdb with MiXCR from the multiplex PCR reads. The repertoire holds hundreds of thousands of distinct CDR3 sequences, with 16% as singletons. Specimen: blood. The receptors shown here come from a woman younger than 35 with Graves' hyperthyroidism.

This clonotype has a single count. The V gene is TRBV19, the J gene TRBJ1-5; TRBD1 might be the D (6 bases). The ends were cut back, 7 bases at V and 0 bases at J, with 13 bases in the middle. The CDR3 covers 15 residues. Germline CDR1 LNHDA, CDR2 SQIVND (reference sequence). The CDR3 protein is CASTGQSYSNQPQHF. CDR3 bases: TGTGCCAGTACAGGACAGTCCTATAGCAATCAGCCCCAGCATTTT.

In this sample, this clonotype turned up a few times. V gene TRBV24-1 combines with J gene TRBJ2-2; D is possibly TRBD1 (5 bases). V lost 1 base to trimming and J lost 1 base, with 9 bases between them. The germline CDR1 and CDR2 sequences are KGHDR and SFDVKD. CDR3 length: 16 residues. The CDR3 sequence is CATSDLGQGNTGELFF. CDR3 nucleotide sequence: TGTGCCACCAGTGATTTAGGTCAGGGGAACACCGGGGAGCTGTTTTTT.

This clonotype appeared a few times. The chain employs TRBV12-3 or TRBV12-4 and TRBJ2-2; D may be TRBD1 (5 bases). There are 13 residues in the CDR3. Trimming removed 2 bases from V and 6 bases from J, with 7 bases in between. The CDR3 protein is CASSLIGAGELFF. CDR3 nucleotides: TGTGCCAGCAGTTTAATAGGGGCCGGGGAGCTGTTTTTT.

This chain uses TRBV5-6 with TRBJ2-5; 11 positions agree with TRBD2. Looked up from germline, CDR1 is SGHDT and CDR2 is YYEEEE. With V trimmed by 5 bases and J by 5 bases, 17 bases remained unmatched. The CDR3 consists of 18 residues. CDR3 DNA: TGTGCCAGCAGACTGCTCGCTTCTAGCGGGGGGATACGGGAGACCCAGTACTTC. Protein product: CASRLLASSGGIRETQYF. Complete variable domain (other parts from reference TRBV5-6 and TRBJ2-5): DAGVTQSPTHLIKTRGQQVTLRCSPKSGHDTVSWYQQALGQGPQFIFQYYEEEERQRGNFPDRFSGHQFPNYSSELNVNALLLGDSALYLCASRLLASSGGIRETQYFGPGTRLLVL.

This clonotype was counted ten times or more. This chain connects TRBV20-1 to TRBJ2-5; tentatively, D is TRBD2 (6 bases). This CDR3 comprises 15 residues. The germline gives CDR1 DFQATT, CDR2 SNEGSKA (reference sequence). Trimming shortened V by 6 bases and J by 5 bases, and 22 bases separated the two germline ends. This CDR3 reads CSALEGRSFGETQYF. The CDR3 DNA is TGCAGTGCCCTGGAGGGGCGGTCTTTCGGTGAGACCCAGTACTTC.

The chain recombines TRBV7-8 with TRBJ2-1; 7 positions agree with TRBD2. Looked up from germline, CDR1 is SGHVS and CDR2 is FQNEAQ. V trimming: 5 bases; J trimming: 10 bases; junction bases outside the gene matches: 11. This CDR3 is 14 amino acids long. CDR3 in amino acids: CASSADAPGGEQFF. The CDR3, as DNA: TGTGCCAGCAGCGCCGACGCTCCCGGGGGGGAGCAGTTCTTC.

The V call is TRBV7-9, the J call TRBJ1-1; D remains unclear. CDR1 is SEHNR and CDR2 is FQNEAQ in the germline V gene (reference sequence). The CDR3 runs 14 residues. The germline V and J ends were trimmed by 2 bases and 2 bases, with 9 bases remaining between them. In nucleotides, the CDR3 is TGTGCCAGCAGCTTAATTTCGGGAAACACTGAAGCTTTCTTT. It codes for CASSLISGNTEAFF.

Many counts were recorded for this clonotype. The genes are TRBV7-2 and TRBJ2-7; D may be TRBD2 (5 bases). CDR3 length: 13 residues. Germline CDR1 and CDR2: SGHTA and FQGNSA. Trimming took off 5 bases at V and 3 bases at J, with 11 bases between the two ends. CDR3 DNA sequence: TGTGCCAGCAGCCCGGGATCCTACTACGAGCAGTACTTC. The encoded protein is CASSPGSYYEQYF.

This clonotype was seen at least ten times. V and J are TRBV11-2 and TRBJ2-7, with D hard to call. The CDR3 covers 13 residues. Germline V gives CDR1 SGHAT, CDR2 FQNNGV. Trimming pared 6 bases from V and 5 bases from J, leaving 14 bases between. CDR3 in DNA: TGTGCCAGCAGTCACCCTTCGGGTAACGAGCAGTACTTC. It encodes CASSHPSGNEQYF.

This clonotype has a handful of counts. The V and J genes are TRBV6-1 and TRBJ2-5; unclear D gene. The CDR3 is 14 residues long. Germline assignment: CDR1 MNHNS and CDR2 SASEGT. The ends were cut back, 6 bases at V and 1 base at J, with 12 bases in the middle. The CDR3 nucleotides are TGTGCCAGCAGGGCCTGGGGTGCCCAAGAGACCCAGTACTTC. Amino acids: CASRAWGAQETQYF.

This clonotype was observed a handful of times. CDR3 protein: CASSLLEAYEQYF. The CDR3 coding sequence is TGTGCCAGCAGCTTATTGGAGGCCTACGAGCAGTACTTC. The chain employs TRBV7-2 and TRBJ2-7, with a possible D match to TRBD2 (5 bases). V lost 2 bases to trimming and J lost 2 bases, with 7 bases between them. The V gene's germline CDR1 is SGHTA and CDR2 FQGNSA. The CDR3 length is 13 residues.

The chain has TRBV7-6 and TRBJ2-3; D tentatively reads TRBD1 or TRBD2 (5 bases each). Germline CDR1 SGHVS, CDR2 FNYEAQ. The CDR3 extends over 16 amino acids. The germline V and J ends were trimmed by 5 bases and 3 bases, with 18 bases remaining between them. CDR3 sequence: CASSPTPGRGTDTQYF. In DNA form, the CDR3 reads TGTGCCAGCAGCCCCACGCCGGGGCGAGGAACAGATACGCAGTATTTT.

In this sample, this clonotype turned up many times. The J gene is TRBJ2-5, the V gene TRBV12-3 or TRBV12-4; 7 nucleotides align to TRBD2. The CDR3 spans 14 residues. V was clipped by 6 bases and J by 5 bases; unmatched bases: 9. The CDR3 sequence is CASSLRDYSETQYF. For the CDR3, the DNA is TGTGCCAGCAGCCTCCGGGACTATTCGGAGACCCAGTACTTC.

The CDR3 loop reads CSAPVLSETQYF. The DNA for the CDR3 is TGCAGTGCCCCCGTTTTGAGTGAGACCCAGTACTTC. The gene calls are TRBV20-1 and TRBJ2-5; D remains unclear. CDR1 and CDR2 from the germline V gene are DFQATT and SNEGSKA (reference sequence). The length of the CDR3 is 12 residues. V gave up 6 bases and J gave up 5 bases, with 13 bases separating them.

The gene calls are TRBV28 and TRBJ1-2, with 7 bases aligning to TRBD1. The CDR3 is 15 residues long. V lost 3 bases to trimming and J lost 1 base; unmatched junction nucleotides: 5. Germline-derived CDR1 and CDR2 are MDHEN and SYDVKM. In nucleotides, the CDR3 is TGTGCCAGCAGTTTCAGGGGGAGAGATAACTATGGCTACACCTTC. It is translated as CASSFRGRDNYGYTF.

The chain carries TRBV7-9 and TRBJ2-3; 7 bases are a match to TRBD2. Losses at the gene ends were 5 bases for V and 4 bases for J; bases not matched to a gene: 6. CDR1 and CDR2 from the germline V gene are SEHNR and FQNEAQ (reference sequence). The CDR3 has 14 residues. The CDR3 DNA reads TGTGCCAGCAGCCAAGGACTAGTCGCAGATACGCAGTATTTT. Its protein is CASSQGLVADTQYF.